Presented here are 30 T cell receptor beta chains from one specimen sequenced in a study of T cell responses to AZD1222 COVID-19 vaccine. Only in-frame clones appear in the TCRdb table, and some are missing; sequencing was by immunoSEQ multiplex PCR. In the table there are 79,000 or so clones, about nine tenths of which are singletons. Material: peripheral blood, obtained 28 days after the second AZD1222 dose. The source of these receptors is an adult who received the AZD1222 COVID-19 vaccine.

Concerning this clone: At one end the junction does not follow the germline gene, possibly because of a read error. The rearrangement joins TRBV6-6 to TRBJ2-3; the D gene is possibly TRBD1 (6 bases). Per germline, CDR1 MNHNY and CDR2 SVGAGI (reference sequence). CDR3 length: 15 residues. The CDR3 is CASRYSGDSTDTQYF. CDR3 sequence (DNA): TGTGCCAGCAGATACTCAGGGGATAGCACAGATACGCAGTATTTT.

The chain links TRBV7-6 to TRBJ1-4; no reliable D call. The CDR3 totals 13 residues. Germline assignment: CDR1 SGHVS and CDR2 FNYEAQ. Trimming took off 0 bases at V and 12 bases at J, with 11 bases between the two ends. The CDR3 DNA reads TGTGCCAGCAGCTTAGCTTTGGGGTTGGAACTGTTTTTT. Residues: CASSLALGLELFF.

The chain has TRBV30 and TRBJ1-1, with D perhaps matching TRBD1 (6 bases). The CDR3 is 15 residues long. Trimming pared 0 bases from V and 3 bases from J, leaving 14 bases between. From germline, CDR1 is GTSNPN and CDR2 SVGIG (reference sequence). The chain's CDR3 is CAWSVGRTAYTEAFF. CDR3 sequence (DNA): TGTGCCTGGAGTGTGGGACGGACAGCCTACACTGAAGCTTTCTTT.

The table lists this clone with a count of one. The rearrangement uses TRBV9 and TRBJ2-5; TRBD2 matches at 7 bases. This CDR3 is built from 15 residues. The V gene's germline CDR1 is SGDLS and CDR2 YYNGEE. Trimming took 1 base from V and 4 from J; bases not matched to a gene: 7. CDR3 sequence: CASSVREGPPETQYF. The CDR3 DNA sequence: TGTGCCAGCAGCGTAAGGGAGGGGCCTCCAGAGACCCAGTACTTC.

This clone has more than one count but fewer than ten. The chain uses TRBV5-6 and TRBJ1-1; D is uncertain. The CDR3 has 15 amino acids. Germline values: CDR1 SGHDT, CDR2 YYEEEE. Trimming took 4 bases from V and 1 from J, leaving 14 bases between them. As DNA, the CDR3 is TGTGCCAGCAGCCCGTCGGTTTGGGGGAACACTGAAGCTTTCTTT. It is translated as CASSPSVWGNTEAFF.

The gene calls are TRBV4-3 and TRBJ2-1; a weak D match, TRBD1 (5 bases). Trimming took off 4 bases at V and 7 bases at J, with 23 bases between the two ends. Germline V CDR1 and CDR2: LGHNA, YSLEER. The CDR3 extends over 17 amino acids. This CDR3 is CASSLEIGYAGMNEQFF. CDR3 in DNA: TGCGCCAGCAGCCTGGAGATCGGGTATGCAGGGATGAATGAGCAGTTCTTC.

The chain is built from TRBV5-1 and TRBJ1-2; 7 bases align to TRBD1. J gave up 4 bases and V 4 bases, and 13 bases lay outside the gene matches. Germline CDR1 is SGHRS and CDR2 is YFSETQ. The CDR3 length is 16 residues. CDR3 bases: TGCGCCAGCAGCCGAGTTTCGACAGGGAGCGCCTATGGCTACACCTTC. This translates into CASSRVSTGSAYGYTF.

This chain connects TRBV6-5 to TRBJ2-7; tentative D call: TRBD1 (5 bases). The V and J ends lost 0 bases and 6 bases respectively, with 9 bases between them. This CDR3 is built from 13 residues. Per the germline V gene, CDR1 is MNHEY and CDR2 is SVGAGI. This chain's CDR3 is CASSYSVTGEQYV. The DNA of the CDR3 is TGTGCCAGCAGTTACTCGGTAACAGGCGAGCAGTACGTC.

The chain has TRBV7-2 and TRBJ2-2, with 9 bases aligning to TRBD1. CDR3 length equals 17 residues. Trimming took 5 bases from V and 1 from J; bases not matched to a gene: 8. Germline values: CDR1 SGHTA, CDR2 FQGNSA. The CDR3 sequence: CASSRPTGGENTGELFF. The CDR3 region has the DNA TGTGCCAGCAGCCGCCCGACAGGGGGAGAGAACACCGGGGAGCTGTTTTTT.

This clone turned up a few times. The J gene is TRBJ1-3, the V gene TRBV14, with 7 bases fitting TRBD1. The ends lost 2 bases at V and 2 bases at J; junction bases unmatched: 3. This CDR3 is 15 amino acids long. CDR1 is SGHDN and CDR2 is FVKESK in the germline V gene. CDR3 nucleotides: TGTGCCAGCAGCCAACAAACAGGGGCTGGAAACACCATATATTTT. Its protein is CASSQQTGAGNTIYF.

CDR3 nucleotide sequence: TGCGCCAGCAGTCATCGGACAGGACAAGAGACCCAGTACTTC. Its translation is CASSHRTGQETQYF. The chain recombines TRBV23-1 with TRBJ2-5; TRBD1 aligns across 7 bases. TRBV23-1 is an open reading frame whose function is uncertain. The CDR3 sequence is 14 residues long. After removal of 3 bases from V and 2 bases from J, the junction contained 3 bases not matched to a gene.

The chain joins TRBV27 to TRBJ2-3, with 13 bases identical to TRBD2. This CDR3 has 18 residues. The V and J ends lost 5 bases and 2 bases, in that order; junction bases with no gene match: 10. Germline CDR1 and CDR2: MNHEY and SMNVEV (reference sequence). CDR3 nucleotide sequence: TGTGCCAGCAGTCAGAGACTAGCGGGGGGAGTAGACACAGATACGCAGTATTTT. Amino acid sequence: CASSQRLAGGVDTDTQYF.

The V call is TRBV20-1, the J call TRBJ2-7, with D hard to call. The V gene lost 3 bases and the J gene lost 3 bases, with 15 bases spanning the gap. The length of the CDR3 is 14 residues. The germline V gene has CDR1 DFQATT and CDR2 SNEGSKA (reference sequence). Here the CDR3 reads CSASQGSRVYEQYF. Here the CDR3 DNA reads TGCAGTGCTAGTCAAGGATCACGAGTCTACGAGCAGTACTTC.

This chain uses TRBV19 with TRBJ1-4, with 10 bases matching TRBD1. Losses at the gene ends were 5 bases for V and 10 bases for J; bases not matched to a gene: 4. The CDR3 is made up of 13 amino acids. The germline V gene has CDR1 LNHDA and CDR2 SQIVND (reference sequence). CDR3 nucleotides: TGTGCCAGTAGTGGGACAGGGGAGCGAAAACTGTTTTTT. Protein sequence: CASSGTGERKLFF. The whole variable domain, filled in from reference TRBV19 and TRBJ1-4, reads DGGITQSPKYLFRKEGQNVTLSCEQNLNHDAMYWYRQDPGQGLRLIYYSQIVNDFQKGDIAEGYSVSREKKESFPLTVTSAQKNPTAFYLCASSGTGERKLFFGSGTQLSVL.

The genes are TRBV30 and TRBJ2-5; no clear D gene. The CDR3 extends over 13 amino acids. Germline V gene data show CDR1 as GTSNPN and CDR2 as SVGIG (reference sequence). Trimming removed 0 bases at V and 4 bases at J, with 9 bases between. For the CDR3, the DNA is TGTGCCTGGAGTGTCGACCTCGGAGAGACCCAGTACTTC. Encoded protein: CAWSVDLGETQYF.

V is TRBV20-1 and J is TRBJ2-1; D unclear. Trimming pared 2 bases from V and 8 bases from J, leaving 7 bases between. There are 11 residues in the CDR3. The germline CDR1 and CDR2 sequences are DFQATT and SNEGSKA (reference sequence). The CDR3 region has the DNA TGCAGTGCTAGAACCCGGCATGAGCAGTTCTTC. It codes for CSARTRHEQFF.

This rearrangement joins TRBV7-2 to TRBJ1-1; D gene ambiguous. Trimming stripped 1 base from V and 0 bases from J, with 9 bases between. Germline values: CDR1 SGHTA, CDR2 FQGNSA. The CDR3 runs 15 residues. Here the CDR3 reads CASSLGGGMNTEAFF. The CDR3, as DNA: TGTGCCAGCAGCTTAGGCGGTGGGATGAACACTGAAGCTTTCTTT.

This chain connects TRBV27 to TRBJ2-7, with D tentatively TRBD1 (5 bases). Germline values: CDR1 MNHEY, CDR2 SMNVEV (reference sequence). Trimming took off 2 bases at V and 2 bases at J, with 19 bases between the two ends. There are 17 residues in the CDR3. CDR3 bases: TGTGCCAGCAGTTTAGGGGCAGAACAAGAGAATGCCTACGAGCAGTACGTC. It specifies CASSLGAEQENAYEQYV.

This chain uses TRBV14 with TRBJ1-1; D call uncertain. V shed 2 bases and J shed 4 bases, with 8 bases lying between them. The CDR3 sequence is 13 residues long. Germline CDR1 SGHDN, CDR2 FVKESK. For the CDR3, the DNA is TGTGCCAGCAGCCAATTCCCGATCACTGAAGCTTTCTTT. This encodes CASSQFPITEAFF.

The gene calls are TRBV11-2 and TRBJ2-3, with D perhaps TRBD2 (5 bases). The CDR3 is made up of 16 amino acids. Trimming removed 1 base from V and 1 base from J, with 12 bases in between. Germline V lookup: CDR1 SGHAT, CDR2 FQNNGV. Here the CDR3 reads CASSLVGGLGTDTQYF. The CDR3 region has the DNA TGTGCCAGCAGCTTAGTTGGCGGACTTGGCACAGATACGCAGTATTTT.

The chain has TRBV7-8 and TRBJ2-7, with TRBD2 identical over 14 bases. The J segment lost 4 bases and the V segment lost 1 base, leaving 3 bases of the junction unmatched. CDR3 length: 16 residues. Germline CDR1 and CDR2: SGHVS and FQNEAQ. This CDR3 reads CASSLVTSGGAYEQYV. CDR3 sequence (DNA): TGTGCCAGCAGCTTAGTGACTAGCGGGGGGGCTTACGAGCAGTACGTC.

The chain employs TRBV7-8 and TRBJ2-3; TRBD2 matches at 8 bases. J was trimmed by 3 bases and V by 8 bases; bases with no gene match: 19. CDR1 is SGHVS, CDR2 FQNEAQ, per germline. This CDR3 has 18 amino acids. CDR3 DNA: TGTGCCAGCCAAGATCCCTTCCCCGGGGGGGCCAAAACAGATACGCAGTATTTT. It encodes CASQDPFPGGAKTDTQYF.

The gene calls are TRBV7-9 and TRBJ1-6, with 8 bases lining up with TRBD1. The CDR3 has 16 amino acids. Germline lookup yields CDR1 SEHNR and CDR2 FQNEAQ (reference sequence). The V gene end was trimmed by 5 bases and the J gene end by 2 bases; junction bases not matched to a gene: 5. This CDR3 is CASSTRQGPYNSPLHF. The CDR3 DNA reads TGTGCCAGCAGCACTAGACAGGGGCCCTATAATTCACCCCTCCACTTT.

This clone showed up just once. The rearrangement links TRBV6-5 to TRBJ2-4; the match to TRBD1 covers 7 bases. The CDR3 contains 14 residues. From germline, CDR1 is MNHEY and CDR2 SVGAGI. The J segment lost 8 bases and the V segment lost 5 bases, leaving 9 bases of the junction unmatched. The CDR3 spells CASSPTGATHIQYF. The CDR3 DNA sequence: TGTGCCAGCAGTCCTACAGGGGCAACACACATTCAGTACTTC.

This clone turned up a few times. V and J are TRBV19 and TRBJ1-2, with D maybe TRBD1 (5 bases). V was trimmed by 7 bases and J by 8 bases, leaving 26 bases between them. CDR3 size: 16 residues. CDR1 is LNHDA and CDR2 is SQIVND in the germline V gene (reference sequence). In nucleotides, the CDR3 is TGTGCCAGTAATTCCGCGGGGGTTCTTCGGGCGGAGGGCTACACCTTC. The encoded protein is CASNSAGVLRAEGYTF. The whole variable domain, filled in from reference TRBV19 and TRBJ1-2, reads DGGITQSPKYLFRKEGQNVTLSCEQNLNHDAMYWYRQDPGQGLRLIYYSQIVNDFQKGDIAEGYSVSREKKESFPLTVTSAQKNPTAFYLCASNSAGVLRAEGYTFGSGTRLTVV.

V is TRBV9 and J is TRBJ1-1, with D unclear. The ends were cut back, 3 bases at V and 1 base at J, with 7 bases in the middle. Germline loops: CDR1 SGDLS, CDR2 YYNGEE. This CDR3 has 13 amino acids. CDR3 in DNA: TGTGCCAGCAGCGGAGTCCAGAACACTGAAGCTTTCTTT. Translated: CASSGVQNTEAFF.

The rearrangement links TRBV6-5 to TRBJ1-1; 8 bases line up with TRBD1. Germline V gives CDR1 MNHEY, CDR2 SVGAGI. The CDR3 loop spans 16 amino acids. After removal of 0 bases from V and 0 bases from J, the junction contained 3 bases not matched to a gene. Written as DNA, the CDR3 is TGTGCCAGCAGTTACTCGAGACAGGGGCTGAACACTGAAGCTTTCTTT. It specifies CASSYSRQGLNTEAFF.

The chain combines TRBV27 with TRBJ2-3; 8 bases line up with TRBD2. The trim removed 1 base at V and 1 base at J, leaving 13 bases unmatched. The germline V gene encodes CDR1 MNHEY and CDR2 SMNVEV (reference sequence). The CDR3 has 19 amino acids. The CDR3 loop reads CASSLYVAGGARGTDTQYF. DNA of the CDR3: TGTGCCAGCAGTTTATATGTAGCCGGGGGGGCAAGAGGCACAGATACGCAGTATTTT.

This clone appeared a single time. The J gene is TRBJ1-1, the V gene TRBV4-3, with a possible D match to TRBD1 (5 bases). Germline assignment: CDR1 LGHNA and CDR2 YSLEER. The CDR3 spans 15 residues. The ends were cut back, 6 bases at V and 1 base at J, with 15 bases in the middle. The CDR3 nucleotides are TGCGCCAGCAGAATCCGGGAGAGGGGGAACACTGAAGCTTTCTTT. It encodes CASRIRERGNTEAFF.

This chain uses TRBV9 with TRBJ2-3; D not resolved. Germline V gene sequence: CDR1 SGDLS, CDR2 YYNGEE. CDR3 size: 13 residues. Trimming took off 0 bases at V and 0 bases at J, with 2 bases between the two ends. CDR3 loop: CASSVASTDTQYF. CDR3 coding DNA: TGTGCCAGCAGCGTAGCTAGCACAGATACGCAGTATTTT.